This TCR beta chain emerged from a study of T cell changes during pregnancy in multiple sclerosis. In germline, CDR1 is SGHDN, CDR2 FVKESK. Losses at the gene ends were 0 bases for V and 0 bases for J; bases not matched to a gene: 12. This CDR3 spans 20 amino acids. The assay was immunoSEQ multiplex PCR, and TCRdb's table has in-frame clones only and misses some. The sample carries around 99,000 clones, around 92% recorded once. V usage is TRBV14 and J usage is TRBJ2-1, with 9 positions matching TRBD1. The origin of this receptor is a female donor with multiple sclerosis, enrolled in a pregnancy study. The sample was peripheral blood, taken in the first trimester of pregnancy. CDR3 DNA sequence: TGTGCCAGCAGCCAAGATTGGGACAGGGAGGGTAGGAGCTCCTACAATGAGCAGTTCTTC. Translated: CASSQDWDREGRSSYNEQFF.